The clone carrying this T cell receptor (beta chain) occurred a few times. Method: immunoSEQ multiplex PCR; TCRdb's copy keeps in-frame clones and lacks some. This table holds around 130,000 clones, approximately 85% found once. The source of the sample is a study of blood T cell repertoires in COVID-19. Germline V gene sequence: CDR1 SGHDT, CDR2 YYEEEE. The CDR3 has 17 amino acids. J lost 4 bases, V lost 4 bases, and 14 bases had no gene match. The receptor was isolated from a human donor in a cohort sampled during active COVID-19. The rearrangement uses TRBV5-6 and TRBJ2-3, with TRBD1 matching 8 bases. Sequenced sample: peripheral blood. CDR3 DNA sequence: TGTGCCAGCAGCCGCGGACAGGGTATCATAAAAGCAGATACGCAGTATTTT. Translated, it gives CASSRGQGIIKADTQYF.